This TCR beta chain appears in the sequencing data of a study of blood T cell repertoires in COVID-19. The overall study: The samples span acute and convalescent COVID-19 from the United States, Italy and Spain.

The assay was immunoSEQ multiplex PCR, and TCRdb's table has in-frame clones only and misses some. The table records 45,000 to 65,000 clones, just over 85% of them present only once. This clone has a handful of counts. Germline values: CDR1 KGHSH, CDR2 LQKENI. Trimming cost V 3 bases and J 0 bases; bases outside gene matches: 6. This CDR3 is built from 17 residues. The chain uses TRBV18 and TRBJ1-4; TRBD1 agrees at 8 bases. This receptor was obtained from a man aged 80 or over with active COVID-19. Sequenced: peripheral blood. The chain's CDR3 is CASSPAGGRATNEKLFF. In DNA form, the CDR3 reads TGTGCCAGCTCACCGGCAGGGGGCCGCGCAACTAATGAAAAACTGTTTTTT.